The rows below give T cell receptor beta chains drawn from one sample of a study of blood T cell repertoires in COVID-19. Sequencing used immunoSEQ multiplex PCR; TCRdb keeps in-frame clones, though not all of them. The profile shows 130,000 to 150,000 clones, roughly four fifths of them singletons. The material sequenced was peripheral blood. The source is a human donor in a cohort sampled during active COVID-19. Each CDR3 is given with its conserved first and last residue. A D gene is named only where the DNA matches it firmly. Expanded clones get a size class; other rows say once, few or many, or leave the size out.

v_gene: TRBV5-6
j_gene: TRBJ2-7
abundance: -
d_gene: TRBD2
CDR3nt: TGTGCCAGCAGCCTAGAGCGGGGGGAGTACGAGCAGTACTTC
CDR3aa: CASSLERGEYEQYF

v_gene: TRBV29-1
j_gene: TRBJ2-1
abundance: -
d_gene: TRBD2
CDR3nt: TGCAGCGTCCCCCTTACCGGGACTAGCGTAAATGAGCAGTTCTTC
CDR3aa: CSVPLTGTSVNEQFF

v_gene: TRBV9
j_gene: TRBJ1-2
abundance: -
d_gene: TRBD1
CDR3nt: TGTGCCAGCAGCGAAGGCGTGACAGGGGCGTCTTCGATGGGCTACACCTTC
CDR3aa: CASSEGVTGASSMGYTF

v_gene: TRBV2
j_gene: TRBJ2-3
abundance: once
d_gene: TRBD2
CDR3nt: TGTGCCAGCATCCCTGGACTAGCGGGAATGTCAGATACGCAGTATTTT
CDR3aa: CASIPGLAGMSDTQYF

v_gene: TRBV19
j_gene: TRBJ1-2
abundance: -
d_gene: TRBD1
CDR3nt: TGTGCCAGTAGTAAACGGACAGGGGCTAACCTCCAAGGGGGCTACACCTTC
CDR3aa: CASSKRTGANLQGGYTF

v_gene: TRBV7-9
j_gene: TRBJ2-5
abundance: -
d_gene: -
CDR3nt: TGTGCCAGCAGCACCTCAGAGGTTCGAGAGACCCAGTACTTC
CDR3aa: CASSTSEVRETQYF

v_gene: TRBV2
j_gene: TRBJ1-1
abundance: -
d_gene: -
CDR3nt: TGTGCCAGCAGTGAGGGGGGAGGCACTGAAGCTTTCTTT
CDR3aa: CASSEGGGTEAFF

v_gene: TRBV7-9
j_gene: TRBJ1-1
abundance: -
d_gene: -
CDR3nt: TGTGCCAGCAGCCCTCCCGGCACTGAAGCTTTCTTT
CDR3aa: CASSPPGTEAFF

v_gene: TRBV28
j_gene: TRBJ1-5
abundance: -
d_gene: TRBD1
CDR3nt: TGTGCCAGCAGCCTGCAGGGGGCGCGGGGACAGCCCCAGCATTTT
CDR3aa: CASSLQGARGQPQHF

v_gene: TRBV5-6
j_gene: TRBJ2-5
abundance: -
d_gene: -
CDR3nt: TGTGCCAGCAGCTTGGCCATTGAGACCCAGTACTTC
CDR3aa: CASSLAIETQYF

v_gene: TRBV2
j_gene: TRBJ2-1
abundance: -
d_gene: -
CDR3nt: TGTGCCAGCAGCCGGGACATAGCCACAAATGAGCAGTTCTTC
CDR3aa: CASSRDIATNEQFF

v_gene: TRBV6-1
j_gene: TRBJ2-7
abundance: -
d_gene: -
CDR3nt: TGTGCCAGCAGTGAGAACAGGGTTTACGAGCAGTACTTC
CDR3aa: CASSENRVYEQYF

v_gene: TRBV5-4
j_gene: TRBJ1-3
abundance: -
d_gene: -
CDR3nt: TGTGCCAGCAGCTTCGGGAGCTCTGGAAACACCATATATTTT
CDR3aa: CASSFGSSGNTIYF

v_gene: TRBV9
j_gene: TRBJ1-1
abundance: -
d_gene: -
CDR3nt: TGTGCCAGCAGCGTAGCTACGGAGGGTGAAGCTTTCTTT
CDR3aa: CASSVATEGEAFF

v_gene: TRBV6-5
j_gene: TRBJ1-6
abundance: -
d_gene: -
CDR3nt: TGTGCCAGCAGAGAGCTCGAGAATTCACCCCTCCACTTT
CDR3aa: CASRELENSPLHF

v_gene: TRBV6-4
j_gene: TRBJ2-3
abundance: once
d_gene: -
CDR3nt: TGTGCCAGCAGCAGGCTTTTGAGAGATACGCAGTATTTT
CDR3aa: CASSRLLRDTQYF

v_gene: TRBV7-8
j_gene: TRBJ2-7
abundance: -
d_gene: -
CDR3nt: TGTGCCAGCAGCGCCGACACCCTCTACGAGCAGTACTTC
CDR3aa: CASSADTLYEQYF

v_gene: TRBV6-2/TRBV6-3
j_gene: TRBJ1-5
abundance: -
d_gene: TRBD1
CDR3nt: TGTGCCAGCAGCGGACAGGGGGCAATTCAGCCCCAGCATTTT
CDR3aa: CASSGQGAIQPQHF

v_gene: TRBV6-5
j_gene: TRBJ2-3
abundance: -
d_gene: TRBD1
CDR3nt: TGTGCCTTGGGACAGGGGGCGTTAGATACGCAGTATTTT
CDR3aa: CALGQGALDTQYF

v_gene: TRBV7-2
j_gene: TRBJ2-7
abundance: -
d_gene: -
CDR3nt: TGTGCCAGCAGTTCAACCCAGGGCTACGAGCAGTACTTC
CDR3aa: CASSSTQGYEQYF

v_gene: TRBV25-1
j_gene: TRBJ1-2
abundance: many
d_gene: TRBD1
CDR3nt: TGTGCCAGCAGCGAGGCCGCAGGGGGGAACTATGGCTACACCTTC
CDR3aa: CASSEAAGGNYGYTF

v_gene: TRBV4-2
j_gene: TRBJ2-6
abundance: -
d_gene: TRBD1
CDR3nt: TGTGCCAGCAGCGTCATTGTCCTCGGACAGGGGGCTCCTGGGGCCAACGTCCTGACTTTC
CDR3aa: CASSVIVLGQGAPGANVLTF

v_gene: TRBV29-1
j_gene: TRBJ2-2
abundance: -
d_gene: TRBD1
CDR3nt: TGCAGCGTCGAGAACAGGGGGCAGGGGACCGGGGAGCTGTTTTTT
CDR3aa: CSVENRGQGTGELFF

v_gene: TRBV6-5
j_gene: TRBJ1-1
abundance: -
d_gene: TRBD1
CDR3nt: TGTGCCAGCAGGAAGACAGGGGGCGCGGCTTTCTTT
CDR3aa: CASRKTGGAAFF

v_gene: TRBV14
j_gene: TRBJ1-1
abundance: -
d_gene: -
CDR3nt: TGTGCCAGCAGCCAAGTAGCGCGGCATACTGAAGCTTTCTTT
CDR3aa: CASSQVARHTEAFF